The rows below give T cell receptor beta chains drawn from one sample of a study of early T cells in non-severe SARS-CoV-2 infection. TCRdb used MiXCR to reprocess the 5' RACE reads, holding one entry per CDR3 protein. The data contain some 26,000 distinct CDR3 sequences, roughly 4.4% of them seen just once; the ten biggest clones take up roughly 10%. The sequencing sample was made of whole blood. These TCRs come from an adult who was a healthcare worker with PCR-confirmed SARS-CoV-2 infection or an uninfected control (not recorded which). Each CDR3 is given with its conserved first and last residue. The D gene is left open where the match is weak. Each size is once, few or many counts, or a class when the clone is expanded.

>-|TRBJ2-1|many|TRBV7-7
CASSPDGYNEQFF
TGTGCTAGCAGTCCTGACGGCTACAATGAGCAGTTCTTC
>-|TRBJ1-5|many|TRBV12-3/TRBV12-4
CASSRDRTQHF
TGTGCCAGCAGCAGAGACAGGACCCAGCATTTT
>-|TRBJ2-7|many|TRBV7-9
CASRTDGAQQYF
TGTGCCAGCAGAACGGACGGGGCTCAGCAGTACTTC
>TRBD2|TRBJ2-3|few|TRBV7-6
CASSLATLAGAGDTQYF
TGTGCCAGCAGCTTAGCCACACTAGCGGGAGCTGGAGATACACAGTATTTT
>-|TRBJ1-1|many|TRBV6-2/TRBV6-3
CASSPQGVITEAFF
TGTGCCAGCAGTCCACAGGGTGTGATCACTGAAGCTTTCTTT
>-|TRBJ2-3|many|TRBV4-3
CASSQEEAPPGTQYF
TGCGCCAGCAGCCAAGAGGAAGCCCCTCCGGGCACGCAGTATTTT
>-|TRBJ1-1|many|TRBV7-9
CATNSDYTEAFF
TGTGCCACCAACTCAGACTACACTGAAGCTTTCTTT
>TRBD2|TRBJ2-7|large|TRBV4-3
CASSQTIPGGERAYEQYF
TGCGCCAGCAGCCAGACCATTCCCGGGGGGGAGAGAGCCTACGAGCAGTACTTC
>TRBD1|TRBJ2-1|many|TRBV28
CASSLARDRHNEQFF
TGTGCCAGCAGTTTAGCCCGGGACAGGCACAATGAGCAGTTCTTC
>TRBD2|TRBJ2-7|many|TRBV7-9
CASSSNSGRKAYEQYF
TGTGCCAGCAGCTCGAACAGCGGGAGGAAGGCCTACGAGCAGTACTTC
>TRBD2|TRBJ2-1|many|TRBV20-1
CSARDPWRERVEQFF
TGCAGTGCTAGAGACCCCTGGCGGGAGAGGGTTGAGCAGTTCTTC
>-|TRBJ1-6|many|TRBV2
CASSGPDRSPLHF
TGTGCCAGCAGTGGCCCGGACCGTTCACCCCTCCACTTT
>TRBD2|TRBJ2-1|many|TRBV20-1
CSAPGTSGSSSYNEQFF
TGCAGTGCCCCCGGGACTAGCGGGAGTTCCTCCTACAATGAGCAGTTCTTC
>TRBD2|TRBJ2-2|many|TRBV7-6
CASSLLSRLAGTTGELFF
TGTGCCAGCAGCTTATTGTCCCGTCTAGCGGGAACAACCGGGGAGCTGTTTTTT
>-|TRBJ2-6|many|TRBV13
CASSLWTEARSGANVLTF
TGTGCCAGCAGCTTATGGACAGAAGCGCGCTCTGGGGCCAACGTCCTGACTTTC
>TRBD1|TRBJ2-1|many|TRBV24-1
CATSDPLLTGPLYNEQFF
TGTGCCACCAGTGACCCACTTTTGACAGGGCCTCTGTACAATGAGCAGTTCTTC
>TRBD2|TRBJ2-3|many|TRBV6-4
CASSQTSGSADTQYF
TGTGCCAGCAGCCAGACTAGCGGGAGTGCAGATACGCAGTATTTT